The 17 T cell receptor beta chains reported below all come from one sample, sequenced in a study of T cell changes during pregnancy in multiple sclerosis. Libraries were prepared by immunoSEQ multiplex PCR; TCRdb keeps only in-frame clonotypes and omits some of them. The profile shows 75,000 to 100,000 clones, roughly 92% of them singletons. The sample consisted of peripheral blood, taken after pregnancy. The receptors here all came from a female donor with multiple sclerosis, enrolled in a pregnancy study.

The gene calls are TRBV4-3 and TRBJ2-7; TRBD2 agrees at 12 bases. Germline CDR1 LGHNA, CDR2 YSLEER. This CDR3 spans 19 amino acids. Trimming at V came to 2 bases and at J to 0 bases, leaving 11 bases not matched to a gene. The CDR3 is CASSQTTGLAGPSSYEQYF. CDR3 sequence (DNA): TGCGCCAGCAGCCAAACGACAGGACTAGCGGGGCCCAGCTCCTACGAGCAGTACTTC.

The J gene is TRBJ2-1, the V gene TRBV6-4, with D hard to call. The germline gives CDR1 MRHNA, CDR2 SNTAGT. V lost 1 base and J 5 bases, leaving 6 bases between the germline ends. The CDR3 is made up of 13 amino acids. CDR3 residues: CASSDYLNNEQFF. The CDR3 DNA reads TGTGCCAGCAGTGACTACCTAAACAATGAGCAGTTCTTC.

This chain uses TRBV4-3 with TRBJ1-1; tentative D call: TRBD1 (5 bases). The CDR3 runs 16 residues. Germline V gives CDR1 LGHNA, CDR2 YSLEER. Trimming stripped 0 bases from V and 0 bases from J, with 11 bases between. CDR3 nucleotide sequence: TGCGCCAGCAGCCAAGATTTTAGACAGATGAACACTGAAGCTTTCTTT. This translates into CASSQDFRQMNTEAFF.

The chain links TRBV5-8 to TRBJ1-5; 8 bases are a match to TRBD1. With 7 bases clipped from V and 7 bases from J, the junction kept 7 bases outside the gene matches. The CDR3 is 13 amino acids. Germline V gene lookup returns CDR1 SGHTS and CDR2 YDEGEE. The DNA for the CDR3 is TGTGCCAGCGGAACGACAGGGGACCAGCCCCAGCATTTT. Amino acids: CASGTTGDQPQHF.

V and J are TRBV29-1 and TRBJ2-2; 8 bases align to TRBD1. Germline V gene lookup returns CDR1 SQVTM and CDR2 ANQGSEA. V gave up 7 bases and J gave up 1 base; unmatched junction bases: 5. CDR3 length equals 14 residues. The CDR3 protein is CSALDRVNTGELFF. The CDR3 bases are TGCAGCGCTCTGGACAGGGTGAACACCGGGGAGCTGTTTTTT.

J is TRBJ2-1 and V is TRBV18; D perhaps matches TRBD1 (6 bases). Trimming pared 3 bases from V and 4 bases from J, leaving 13 bases between. This CDR3 contains 15 residues. Germline V lookup: CDR1 KGHSH, CDR2 LQKENI. The CDR3 spells CASSPRADRYNEQFF. DNA for the CDR3: TGTGCCAGCTCACCCCGGGCAGACAGGTACAATGAGCAGTTCTTC.

This sequence joins TRBV7-6 and TRBJ2-7, with 9 bases lining up with TRBD2. CDR1 is SGHVS, CDR2 FNYEAQ, per germline. V lost 3 bases to trimming and J lost 2 bases; unmatched junction nucleotides: 2. CDR3 length: 14 amino acids. The chain's CDR3 is CASSLGLATYEQYF. CDR3 nucleotide sequence: TGTGCCAGCAGCTTGGGACTAGCTACCTACGAGCAGTACTTC.

The chain uses TRBV5-6 and TRBJ1-5; D gene unclear. Germline CDR1 reads SGHDT; CDR2 reads YYEEEE. CDR3 size: 13 residues. The V end lost 3 bases, the J end lost 4 bases, and 8 bases lay between the germline ends. DNA of the CDR3: TGTGCCAGCAGCTCTGGCCGTAATCAGCCCCAGCATTTT. It is translated as CASSSGRNQPQHF.

The V call is TRBV20-1, the J call TRBJ1-2, with 7 positions matching TRBD1. Per germline, CDR1 DFQATT and CDR2 SNEGSKA (reference sequence). There are 11 residues in the CDR3. J lost 6 bases, V lost 5 bases, and 3 bases had no gene match. This CDR3 is CSADREDGYTF. DNA for the CDR3: TGCAGTGCTGACAGGGAAGATGGCTACACCTTC.

The V call is TRBV29-1, the J call TRBJ2-3; TRBD2 matches at 7 bases. V was clipped by 4 bases and J by 5 bases; unmatched bases: 9. Germline V lookup: CDR1 SQVTM, CDR2 ANQGSEA. The CDR3 consists of 14 residues. CDR3 nucleotides: TGCAGCGTTGTGGTGACTAGCCTGAAAGATACGCAGTATTTT. Its protein is CSVVVTSLKDTQYF.

The J gene is TRBJ2-7, the V gene TRBV5-8; TRBD1 aligns across 11 bases. Unmatched junction bases numbered 5, after V lost 3 bases and J lost 3 bases. The CDR3 consists of 15 residues. Germline CDR1 SGHTS, CDR2 YDEGEE. The CDR3 here is CASSSGTGGYYEQYF. In DNA form, the CDR3 reads TGTGCCAGCAGCTCCGGGACAGGGGGTTACTACGAGCAGTACTTC.

The chain recombines TRBV5-1 with TRBJ2-7; 11 bases fit TRBD1. This CDR3 contains 15 residues. After removal of 0 bases from V and 5 bases from J, the junction contained 4 bases not matched to a gene. The germline V gene encodes CDR1 SGHRS and CDR2 YFSETQ. This chain's CDR3 is CASSLVGTGGNEQYF. DNA for the CDR3: TGCGCCAGCAGCTTGGTCGGGACAGGGGGGAACGAGCAGTACTTC. Combining the CDR3 with reference TRBV5-1 and TRBJ2-7 gives the whole variable domain KAGVTQTPRYLIKTRGQQVTLSCSPISGHRSVSWYQQTPGQGLQFLFEYFSETQRNKGNFPGRFSGRQFSNSRSEMNVSTLELGDSALYLCASSLVGTGGNEQYFGPGTRLTVT.

The rearrangement uses TRBV6-6 and TRBJ2-2, with no clear D. This CDR3 has 13 residues. Trimming removed 2 bases at V and 4 bases at J, with 5 bases between. Germline V lookup: CDR1 MNHNY, CDR2 SVGAGI (reference sequence). CDR3 bases: TGTGCCAGCAGTTACACAGCCACCGGGGAGCTGTTTTTT. Its translation is CASSYTATGELFF.

V and J are TRBV7-9 and TRBJ2-1; TRBD2 aligns across 9 bases. The V gene end was trimmed by 7 bases and the J gene end by 7 bases; junction bases not matched to a gene: 8. Germline values: CDR1 SEHNR, CDR2 FQNEAQ (reference sequence). The CDR3 totals 14 residues. The CDR3 nucleotides read TGTGCCAGCAAAAACGGACTAGCGAGTAATGAGCAGTTCTTC. This translates into CASKNGLASNEQFF. The full variable domain, with the rest looked up from reference TRBV7-9 and TRBJ2-1, is DTGVSQNPRHKITKRGQNVTFRCDPISEHNRLYWYRQTLGQGPEFLTYFQNEAQLEKSRLLSDRFSAERPKGSFSTLEIQRTEQGDSAMYLCASKNGLASNEQFFGPGTRLTVL.

This clone was seen once. This sequence joins TRBV27 and TRBJ2-1; TRBD2 aligns across 14 bases. The length of the CDR3 is 17 residues. In germline, CDR1 is MNHEY, CDR2 SMNVEV (reference sequence). The trim removed 4 bases at V and 1 base at J, leaving 3 bases unmatched. In DNA, the CDR3 is TGTGCCAGCAGTTCTAGACTAGCGGGAGGGTCCTACAATGAGCAGTTCTTC. It encodes CASSSRLAGGSYNEQFF.

The V gene is TRBV6-5, the J gene TRBJ2-2, with D possibly being TRBD2 (6 bases). The CDR3 sequence is 12 residues long. Trimming pared 11 bases from V and 1 base from J, leaving 8 bases between. Germline lookup yields CDR1 MNHEY and CDR2 SVGAGI. Written as DNA, the CDR3 is TGTGCCGCAGCGGGGAACACCGGGGAGCTGTTTTTT. Residues: CAAAGNTGELFF.

V is TRBV11-2 and J is TRBJ2-2, with D possibly being TRBD1 (5 bases). V was pared by 5 bases and J by 2 bases, with 15 bases between. This CDR3 comprises 16 residues. The germline V gene encodes CDR1 SGHAT and CDR2 FQNNGV. The chain's CDR3 is CASSLQGWGNTGELFF. CDR3 coding DNA: TGTGCCAGCAGCCTCCAGGGCTGGGGAAACACCGGGGAGCTGTTTTTT. Complete variable domain (other parts from reference TRBV11-2 and TRBJ2-2): EAGVAQSPRYKIIEKRQSVAFWCNPISGHATLYWYQQILGQGPKLLIQFQNNGVVDDSQLPKDRFSAERLKGVDSTLKIQPAKLEDSAVYLCASSLQGWGNTGELFFGEGSRLTVL.